The clone carrying this T cell receptor (beta chain) was counted at least ten times. What it binds is not known. Generation of TCR beta libraries employed quantitative 5'-RACE incorporating molecular barcodes. TCRdb ran MiXCR on the 5' RACE reads and lists one entry per CDR3 protein. Here the sample spans approximately 300,000 distinct CDR3 sequences, less than 25% being singletons. This CDR3 spans 18 amino acids. CDR1 and CDR2 from the germline V gene are SGHDT and YYEEEE. V dropped 0 bases and J dropped 3 bases, with 22 bases sitting between them. This sample was included in a study of CD8 T cells in ankylosing spondylitis. Study results and caveats: Disease-linked clones were found to be CD8+ and relatively rare in peripheral blood. The study identified a TCR beta motif of 7 or 8 highly homologous variants that appeared characteristic of ankylosing spondylitis blood. Significant enrichment of disease-linked clones was reported in matched ankylosing spondylitis synovial fluid.

The chain employs TRBV5-6 and TRBJ2-7; TRBD1 is a possible D gene (5 bases). This sequence originates from a female donor with ankylosing spondylitis or in good health (not recorded which). The sequenced material came from blood, either unsorted or a sorted T cell fraction (not recorded which). The CDR3 DNA reads as TGTGCCAGCAGCTTGGAGCGCAGATTGGAGTTTAGGGGCTACGAGCAGTACTTC. Protein sequence: CASSLERRLEFRGYEQYF.